This T cell receptor (beta chain) was sequenced during a study of identical twins. Per germline, CDR1 SSHAT and CDR2 FNYEAQ (reference sequence). Losses at the gene ends were 2 bases for V and 5 bases for J; bases not matched to a gene: 5. CDR3 length: 15 residues. It was template switching that added a universal primer site, and there were unique molecular identifiers on the cDNA. MiXCR, run by TCRdb on the 5' RACE reads, gives a single entry per CDR3 protein. The data contain a few hundred thousand distinct CDR3 sequences, approximately 8.8% of them singletons. Details on this clonotype: Its specificity is not known.

Points from the study as a whole: Fewer insertions marked abundant cord blood beta clonotypes; young adult naive trended weakly, memory not at all. There was an excess of low generation probability in the out-of-frame alpha sequences that twins shared.

The clonotype comes from a woman between 45 and 60 years old in good health. The sequencing input was naive T cells sorted from blood. This chain uses TRBV7-7 with TRBJ2-2, with TRBD2 identical over 7 bases. The CDR3 DNA follows: TGTGCCAGCAGCTTAAAGCCTAGCGGAACCGGGGAGCTGTTTTTT. Translation: CASSLKPSGTGELFF.